Below, 18 T cell receptor beta chains from the same sample are listed, as sequenced in a study of OX40 agonist ivuxolimab in advanced cancers. Method: immunoSEQ multiplex PCR; TCRdb's copy keeps in-frame clones and lacks some. The repertoire has 60,000 to 85,000 clones, 75% to 90% of them found once; the top ten carry less than 0.55%. The sample here was CD4+ or CD8+ T cells sorted from blood, taken in a trial of the OX40 agonist ivuxolimab. Receptor source: an adult with an advanced solid tumor such as melanoma, head and neck, liver or kidney cancer.

The chain uses TRBV6-4 and TRBJ1-2; D ambiguous. Trimming pared 0 bases from V and 7 bases from J, leaving 6 bases between. The CDR3 length is 12 residues. Germline V gives CDR1 MRHNA, CDR2 SNTAGT. The CDR3 loop reads CASSDSGLGYTF. CDR3 bases: TGTGCCAGCAGTGACTCGGGCCTTGGCTACACCTTC.

This clone came up once. The chain uses TRBV18 and TRBJ2-7; TRBD1 is a possible D gene (5 bases). The CDR3 spans 16 residues. CDR1 KGHSH and CDR2 LQKENI come from the germline V gene. The V end was cut by 0 bases, the J end by 3 bases, with 15 bases between. CDR3 region: CASSPPDQGINYEQYF. CDR3 in DNA: TGTGCCAGCTCACCACCGGACCAGGGCATTAACTACGAGCAGTACTTC.

V and J are TRBV19 and TRBJ1-5; D uncertain. V gave up 0 bases and J gave up 4 bases, with 4 bases separating them. The CDR3 runs to 13 residues. From germline, CDR1 is LNHDA and CDR2 SQIVND (reference sequence). The CDR3 region is CASSIDGNQPQHF. In nucleotides, the CDR3 is TGTGCCAGTAGTATAGATGGGAATCAGCCCCAGCATTTT. The full variable domain, its missing parts supplied by reference TRBV19 and TRBJ1-5, is DGGITQSPKYLFRKEGQNVTLSCEQNLNHDAMYWYRQDPGQGLRLIYYSQIVNDFQKGDIAEGYSVSREKKESFPLTVTSAQKNPTAFYLCASSIDGNQPQHFGDGTRLSIL.

The chain recombines TRBV19 with TRBJ2-7; 7 bases line up with TRBD1. V shed 3 bases and J 2 bases; nucleotides not matched to a gene: 1. CDR1 and CDR2 (germline): LNHDA, SQIVND (reference sequence). This CDR3 spans 13 amino acids. CDR3 nucleotides: TGTGCCAGTAGTATTGGACAGGCCTACGAGCAGTACTTC. Translated, it gives CASSIGQAYEQYF.

This sequence joins TRBV10-2 and TRBJ2-4; 9 nucleotides agree with TRBD2. CDR3 length: 14 residues. V lost 3 bases, J lost 8 bases, and 5 bases stayed unmatched. From germline, CDR1 is WSHSY and CDR2 SAAADI. CDR3 DNA sequence: TGCGCCAGCAGTGATCGAGCGGGAGGTGACATTCAGTACTTC. This translates into CASSDRAGGDIQYF.

V is TRBV4-1 and J is TRBJ1-4, with TRBD1 matching over 8 bases. Germline CDR1 and CDR2: MGHRA and YSYEKL. This CDR3 comprises 15 residues. J gave up 7 bases and V 5 bases, and 9 bases lay outside the gene matches. The CDR3 region has the DNA TGCGCCAGCAGCGACCCCAGGGGGCTCGGTGAAAAACTGTTTTTT. Translating gives CASSDPRGLGEKLFF.

CDR3 nucleotides: TGTGCCAGCAGTTTCAGGGGGCCGTCCTATAATTCACCCCTCCACTTT. Protein product: CASSFRGPSYNSPLHF. V gene TRBV27 combines with J gene TRBJ1-6, with TRBD1 matching over 8 bases. In germline, CDR1 is MNHEY, CDR2 SMNVEV (reference sequence). CDR3 size: 16 residues. The V and J ends lost 3 bases and 1 base, in that order; junction bases with no gene match: 2.

The rearrangement links TRBV6-1 to TRBJ1-1; no reliable D call. This CDR3 contains 17 residues. Trimming pared 5 bases from V and 2 bases from J, leaving 21 bases between. Germline CDR1 is MNHNS and CDR2 is SASEGT. Here the CDR3 reads CASSQGRGVSYNTEAFF. The CDR3 coding sequence is TGTGCCAGCAGTCAAGGACGGGGTGTCAGTTATAACACTGAAGCTTTCTTT.

This rearrangement joins TRBV7-9 to TRBJ2-7; TRBD1 matches 8 bases. The CDR3 is 14 amino acids. V shed 5 bases, J shed 3 bases, and the junction held 6 bases outside the gene matches. Germline V gene lookup returns CDR1 SEHNR and CDR2 FQNEAQ (reference sequence). In DNA form, the CDR3 reads TGTGCCAGCAGCACCGACAGGGGACACTACGAGCAGTACTTC. This encodes CASSTDRGHYEQYF.

The chain is built from TRBV6-5 and TRBJ2-1, with TRBD2 as a possible D gene (5 bases). The V end lost 8 bases, the J end lost 2 bases, and 10 bases lay between the germline ends. The CDR3 has 13 amino acids. Germline V gene data show CDR1 as MNHEY and CDR2 as SVGAGI. CDR3 in amino acids: CASRGLAYNEQFF. As DNA, the CDR3 is TGTGCCAGCCGAGGGCTAGCCTACAATGAGCAGTTCTTC.

J is TRBJ2-3 and V is TRBV30, with D possibly being TRBD1 (5 bases). Germline CDR1 GTSNPN, CDR2 SVGIG (reference sequence). There are 14 residues in the CDR3. Trimming left V 2 bases short and J 2 bases short, with 11 bases between. Here the CDR3 DNA reads TGTGCCTGGAGTAAGGACACTACCACAGATACGCAGTATTTT. Its translation is CAWSKDTTTDTQYF.

V and J are TRBV7-6 and TRBJ2-1; a possible D gene is TRBD2 (6 bases). The CDR3 sequence is 14 residues long. Germline lookup yields CDR1 SGHVS and CDR2 FNYEAQ. Trimming stripped 4 bases from V and 9 bases from J, with 16 bases between. CDR3 bases: TGTGCCAGCAGCTGGGGCCCTCTGGGGGGTGAGCAGTTCTTC. Encoded protein: CASSWGPLGGEQFF.

This clone is a singleton in its sample. This rearrangement joins TRBV4-1 to TRBJ2-6; 10 bases align to TRBD1. Trimming cost V 4 bases and J 2 bases; bases outside gene matches: 2. The germline V gene has CDR1 MGHRA and CDR2 YSYEKL. The CDR3 consists of 16 residues. The CDR3 DNA reads TGCGCCAGCAGCCCAGGACAGGGGGCTGGGGCCAACGTCCTGACTTTC. Its translation is CASSPGQGAGANVLTF.

This clone was recorded only once. The J gene is TRBJ1-1, the V gene TRBV7-9; TRBD1 is a possible D gene (5 bases). This CDR3 is built from 14 residues. The V gene's germline CDR1 is SEHNR and CDR2 FQNEAQ (reference sequence). V dropped 5 bases and J dropped 1 base, with 11 bases sitting between them. The CDR3 loop is CASSVRDGNTEAFF. In DNA, the CDR3 is TGTGCCAGCAGCGTCCGGGACGGGAACACTGAAGCTTTCTTT. Full variable domain (missing parts from reference TRBV7-9 and TRBJ1-1): DTGVSQNPRHKITKRGQNVTFRCDPISEHNRLYWYRQTLGQGPEFLTYFQNEAQLEKSRLLSDRFSAERPKGSFSTLEIQRTEQGDSAMYLCASSVRDGNTEAFFGQGTRLTVV.

The rearrangement joins TRBV6-5 to TRBJ1-1; D is ambiguous. Trimming shortened V by 0 bases and J by 2 bases, and 10 bases separated the two germline ends. The CDR3 covers 15 residues. In germline, CDR1 is MNHEY, CDR2 SVGAGI. This chain's CDR3 is CASSYSRQPNTEAFF. In nucleotides, the CDR3 is TGTGCCAGCAGTTACTCGAGGCAGCCCAACACTGAAGCTTTCTTT.

The chain couples TRBV5-1 to TRBJ2-3; D may be TRBD1 or TRBD2 (6 bases each). The CDR3 spans 14 residues. The V end was cut by 1 base, the J end by 4 bases, with 10 bases between. Germline CDR1 and CDR2: SGHRS and YFSETQ. The CDR3 sequence is CASSLNRGADTQYF. The DNA for the CDR3 is TGCGCCAGCAGCTTGAATAGGGGGGCAGATACGCAGTATTTT.

The genes are TRBV18 and TRBJ2-3, with 11 bases fitting TRBD2. Germline CDR1 KGHSH, CDR2 LQKENI. J lost 8 bases, V lost 0 bases, and 4 bases had no gene match. This CDR3 has 15 amino acids. The CDR3 coding sequence is TGTGCCAGCTCACCACCCACTAGCGGGGGCAGTACGCAGTATTTT. Its translation: CASSPPTSGGSTQYF.

The chain links TRBV7-3 to TRBJ2-1; tentative D call: TRBD2 (6 bases). Between the trimmed V and J ends, which lost 4 bases and 6 bases, there was a span of 10 bases. CDR1 is SGHTA and CDR2 is FQGTGA in the germline V gene. This CDR3 contains 13 residues. CDR3 sequence: CASSSDYGNEQFF. In DNA, the CDR3 is TGTGCCAGCAGCTCGGACTATGGCAATGAGCAGTTCTTC. Combining the CDR3 with reference TRBV7-3 and TRBJ2-1 gives the whole variable domain GAGVSQTPSNKVTEKGKYVELRCDPISGHTALYWYRQSLGQGPEFLIYFQGTGAADDSGLPNDRFFAVRPEGSVSTLKIQRTERGDSAVYLCASSSDYGNEQFFGPGTRLTVL.